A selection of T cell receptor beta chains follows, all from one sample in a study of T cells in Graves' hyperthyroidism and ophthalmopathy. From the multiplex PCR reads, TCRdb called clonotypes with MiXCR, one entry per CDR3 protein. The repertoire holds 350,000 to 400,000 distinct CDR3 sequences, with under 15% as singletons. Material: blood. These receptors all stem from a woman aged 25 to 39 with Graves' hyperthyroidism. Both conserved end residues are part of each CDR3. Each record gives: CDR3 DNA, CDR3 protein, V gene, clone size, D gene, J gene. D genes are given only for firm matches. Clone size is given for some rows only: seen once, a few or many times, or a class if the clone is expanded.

cdr3_nt: TGCGCCAGCACCGACAGCCGGACAGCTGGAAACACCATATATTTT
cdr3_aa: CASTDSRTAGNTIYF
v_call: TRBV10-1
clone_size: -
d_call: -
j_call: TRBJ1-3

cdr3_nt: TGTGCCAGCCGTCCCGAACAGCAAGAGACCCAGTACTTC
cdr3_aa: CASRPEQQETQYF
v_call: TRBV12-3/TRBV12-4
clone_size: -
d_call: -
j_call: TRBJ2-5

cdr3_nt: TGTGCCAGCAGCGCCGCCGGAATTAGCGGGGCCTTCTACAATGAGCAGTTCTTC
cdr3_aa: CASSAAGISGAFYNEQFF
v_call: TRBV7-2
clone_size: few
d_call: TRBD2
j_call: TRBJ2-1

cdr3_nt: TGTGCCAGTAGTCCTCGGGACAGGGTTGGAGAGACCCAGTACTTC
cdr3_aa: CASSPRDRVGETQYF
v_call: TRBV19
clone_size: -
d_call: TRBD1
j_call: TRBJ2-5

cdr3_nt: TGCAGTGCCCCCCGGGGGGGCGAAGGGACCCAGTACTTC
cdr3_aa: CSAPRGGEGTQYF
v_call: TRBV20-1
clone_size: -
d_call: TRBD2
j_call: TRBJ2-5

cdr3_nt: TGCAGTGCTACGACGCCTAGCGGGAGCACAGATACGCAGTATTTT
cdr3_aa: CSATTPSGSTDTQYF
v_call: TRBV20-1
clone_size: many
d_call: TRBD2
j_call: TRBJ2-3

cdr3_nt: TGTGCCAGCTCACAGGGCCGCCTTCGGGACAGGGGATCTGGAAACACCATATATTTT
cdr3_aa: CASSQGRLRDRGSGNTIYF
v_call: TRBV18
clone_size: -
d_call: TRBD1
j_call: TRBJ1-3

cdr3_nt: TGTGCCAGCAGTTTATACGGACTCGGGAGGGCCTTGGTCAATGAGCAGTTCTTC
cdr3_aa: CASSLYGLGRALVNEQFF
v_call: TRBV12-3/TRBV12-4
clone_size: many
d_call: TRBD2
j_call: TRBJ2-1

cdr3_nt: TGTGCCAGCCTAAAGGGGTACTACGAGCAGTACTTC
cdr3_aa: CASLKGYYEQYF
v_call: TRBV6-1
clone_size: many
d_call: -
j_call: TRBJ2-7

cdr3_nt: TGTGCCAGCTCGTCACTCCAAATAGGACAAGAGACCCAGTACTTC
cdr3_aa: CASSSLQIGQETQYF
v_call: TRBV18
clone_size: -
d_call: -
j_call: TRBJ2-5

cdr3_nt: TGTGCCAGCAGTGCTATGGCGGGACAGGGGGCTGGGGCCAACGTCCTGACTTTC
cdr3_aa: CASSAMAGQGAGANVLTF
v_call: TRBV25-1
clone_size: few
d_call: TRBD1
j_call: TRBJ2-6

cdr3_nt: TGTGCCAGCAGACGTCAGGGTGCCTATGGCTACACCTTC
cdr3_aa: CASRRQGAYGYTF
v_call: TRBV28
clone_size: many
d_call: -
j_call: TRBJ1-2

cdr3_nt: TGTGCCAGCAGTGAAATCCGAGCTTTCTTT
cdr3_aa: CASSEIRAFF
v_call: TRBV6-1
clone_size: many
d_call: -
j_call: TRBJ1-1

cdr3_nt: TGTGCCACCCTATGGAGAGACGATAGCAATCAGCCCCAGCATTTT
cdr3_aa: CATLWRDDSNQPQHF
v_call: TRBV24-1
clone_size: few
d_call: -
j_call: TRBJ1-5

cdr3_nt: TGCAGTGTACAATCGGGGACCTACAATGAGCAGTTCTTC
cdr3_aa: CSVQSGTYNEQFF
v_call: TRBV20-1
clone_size: few
d_call: -
j_call: TRBJ2-1

cdr3_nt: TGTGCCAGCACCCGGGAGGGGACCGGGGAGCTGTTTTTT
cdr3_aa: CASTREGTGELFF
v_call: TRBV2
clone_size: many
d_call: TRBD2
j_call: TRBJ2-2

cdr3_nt: TGTGCCAGCAGTTTAAGTAGTCAGCCCCAGCATTTT
cdr3_aa: CASSLSSQPQHF
v_call: TRBV12-3/TRBV12-4
clone_size: many
d_call: -
j_call: TRBJ1-5

cdr3_nt: TGTGCCAGCAACAGGGGGAACACTGAAGCTTTCTTT
cdr3_aa: CASNRGNTEAFF
v_call: TRBV6-1
clone_size: many
d_call: TRBD1
j_call: TRBJ1-1

cdr3_nt: TGTGCCAGCAGGGAACGACAGGGGGGTATAGGGACTGAAGCTTTCTTT
cdr3_aa: CASRERQGGIGTEAFF
v_call: TRBV2
clone_size: many
d_call: TRBD1
j_call: TRBJ1-1

cdr3_nt: TGTGCCAGCAGCCCCGGGACAAGGGAACGCTACAATGAGCAGTTCTTC
cdr3_aa: CASSPGTRERYNEQFF
v_call: TRBV7-9
clone_size: -
d_call: -
j_call: TRBJ2-1

cdr3_nt: TGTGCCAGCAGCCAAAGCCCGCATGACAGGGCCGGAAACACCATATATTTT
cdr3_aa: CASSQSPHDRAGNTIYF
v_call: TRBV3-1
clone_size: few
d_call: TRBD1
j_call: TRBJ1-3

cdr3_nt: TGTGCCAGCAGTCCGGACGGTGGCTACGAGCAGTACTTC
cdr3_aa: CASSPDGGYEQYF
v_call: TRBV2
clone_size: many
d_call: -
j_call: TRBJ2-7

cdr3_nt: TGTGCCAGCAGCCAATCTGGGGGCGGGTACGAGCAGTACTTC
cdr3_aa: CASSQSGGGYEQYF
v_call: TRBV27
clone_size: -
d_call: -
j_call: TRBJ2-7